The present entry profiles one TCR beta chain with its context. The entry originates in a study of blood T cell repertoires in COVID-19. In the authors' workflow: The authors estimated nucleated cell counts from reference gene primer amplification. The table came from immunoSEQ multiplex PCR; TCRdb's copy has only in-frame clones and leaves some out. V and J calls and clone size are those listed in that table; D and trimming were worked out from the DNA. The table records 130,000 to 150,000 clones, 65% to 85% of them present only once. This CDR3 contains 17 residues. Germline CDR1 is SGHTA and CDR2 is FQGNSA. V dropped 5 bases and J dropped 4; count of bases not matched to a gene: 11.

The sample consisted of peripheral blood. The chain is built from TRBV7-2 and TRBJ1-6; 7 positions match TRBD1. This TCR was sampled from a man aged 55 to 70 with active or convalescent COVID-19. CDR3 sequence (DNA): TGTGCCAGCAGCGTGCGGGCAGGGGGATTGTATAATTCACCCCTCCACTTT. Residues: CASSVRAGGLYNSPLHF.